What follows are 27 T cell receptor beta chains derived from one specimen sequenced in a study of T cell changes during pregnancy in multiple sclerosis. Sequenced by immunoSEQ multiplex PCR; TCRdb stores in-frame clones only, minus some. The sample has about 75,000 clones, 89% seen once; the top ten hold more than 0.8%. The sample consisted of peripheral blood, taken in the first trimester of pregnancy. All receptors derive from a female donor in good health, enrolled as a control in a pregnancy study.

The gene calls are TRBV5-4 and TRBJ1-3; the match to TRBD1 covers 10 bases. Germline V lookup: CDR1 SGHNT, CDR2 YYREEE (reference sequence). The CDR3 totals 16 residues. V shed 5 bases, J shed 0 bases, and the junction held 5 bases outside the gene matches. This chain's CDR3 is CASRTGGSNSGNTIYF. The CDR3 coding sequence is TGTGCCAGCAGGACAGGGGGCTCGAACTCTGGAAACACCATATATTTT.

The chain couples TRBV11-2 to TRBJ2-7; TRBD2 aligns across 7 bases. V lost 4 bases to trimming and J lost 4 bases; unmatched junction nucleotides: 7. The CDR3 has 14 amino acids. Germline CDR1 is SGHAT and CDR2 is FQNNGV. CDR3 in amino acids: CASSSTTSRYEQYF. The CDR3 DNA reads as TGTGCCAGCAGCTCAACGACTAGCAGATACGAGCAGTACTTC.

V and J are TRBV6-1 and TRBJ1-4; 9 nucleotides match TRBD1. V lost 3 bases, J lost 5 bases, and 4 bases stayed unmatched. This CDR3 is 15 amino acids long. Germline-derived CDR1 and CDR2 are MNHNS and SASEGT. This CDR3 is CASSEGTGLNEKLFF. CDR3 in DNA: TGTGCCAGCAGTGAGGGGACAGGGCTAAATGAAAAACTGTTTTTT.

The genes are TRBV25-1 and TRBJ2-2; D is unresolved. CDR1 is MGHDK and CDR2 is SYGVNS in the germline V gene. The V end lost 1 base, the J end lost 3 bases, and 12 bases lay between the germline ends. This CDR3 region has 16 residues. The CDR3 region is CASSESAGLDTGELFF. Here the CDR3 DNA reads TGTGCCAGCAGTGAATCAGCCGGGTTAGACACCGGGGAGCTGTTTTTT.

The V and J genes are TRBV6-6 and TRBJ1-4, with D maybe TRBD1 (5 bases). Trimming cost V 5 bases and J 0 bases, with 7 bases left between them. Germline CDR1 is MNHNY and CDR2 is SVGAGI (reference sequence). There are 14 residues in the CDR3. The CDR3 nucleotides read TGTGCCAGCAGTAGGGGTGCAACTAATGAAAAACTGTTTTTT. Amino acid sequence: CASSRGATNEKLFF.

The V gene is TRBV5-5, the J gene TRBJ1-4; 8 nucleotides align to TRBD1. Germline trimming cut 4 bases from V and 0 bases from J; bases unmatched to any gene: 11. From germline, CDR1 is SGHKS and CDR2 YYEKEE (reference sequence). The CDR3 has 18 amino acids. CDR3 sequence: CASSVRTGIGATNEKLFF. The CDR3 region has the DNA TGTGCCAGCAGCGTCCGGACAGGGATTGGTGCAACTAATGAAAAACTGTTTTTT.

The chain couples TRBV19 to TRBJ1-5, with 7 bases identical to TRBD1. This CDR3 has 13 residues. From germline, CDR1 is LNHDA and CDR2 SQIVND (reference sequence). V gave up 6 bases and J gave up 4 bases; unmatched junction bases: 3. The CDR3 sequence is CASSRDRNQPQHF. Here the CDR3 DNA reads TGTGCCAGTAGCCGGGACAGAAATCAGCCCCAGCATTTT.

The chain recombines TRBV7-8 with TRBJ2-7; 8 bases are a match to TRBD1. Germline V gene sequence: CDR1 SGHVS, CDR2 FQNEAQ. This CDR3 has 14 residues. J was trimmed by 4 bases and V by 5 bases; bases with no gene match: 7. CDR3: CASSAGQVGYEQYF. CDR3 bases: TGTGCCAGCAGCGCGGGACAGGTGGGGTACGAGCAGTACTTC.

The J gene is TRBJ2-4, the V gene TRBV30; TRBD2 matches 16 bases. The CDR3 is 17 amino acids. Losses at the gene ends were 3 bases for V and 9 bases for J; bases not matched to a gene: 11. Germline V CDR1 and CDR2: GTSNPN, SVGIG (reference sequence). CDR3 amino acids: CAWSAGTSGRGWGIQYF. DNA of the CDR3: TGTGCCTGGAGCGCCGGGACTAGCGGGAGGGGATGGGGCATTCAGTACTTC.

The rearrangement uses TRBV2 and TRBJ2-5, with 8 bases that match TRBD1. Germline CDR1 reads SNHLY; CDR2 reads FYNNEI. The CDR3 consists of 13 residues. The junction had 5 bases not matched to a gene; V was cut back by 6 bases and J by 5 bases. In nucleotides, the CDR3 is TGTGCCAGCAGCGACAGGGGTTATGAGACCCAGTACTTC. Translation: CASSDRGYETQYF.

CDR3 sequence reads: CASSTLTGGQETQYF. The DNA for the CDR3 is TGTGCCAGCAGCACTTTGACAGGGGGGCAAGAGACCCAGTACTTC. The chain joins TRBV7-2 to TRBJ2-5; 9 nucleotides line up with TRBD1. The CDR3 is 15 amino acids. Germline V gene lookup returns CDR1 SGHTA and CDR2 FQGNSA. Unmatched junction bases numbered 6, after V lost 5 bases and J lost 2 bases.

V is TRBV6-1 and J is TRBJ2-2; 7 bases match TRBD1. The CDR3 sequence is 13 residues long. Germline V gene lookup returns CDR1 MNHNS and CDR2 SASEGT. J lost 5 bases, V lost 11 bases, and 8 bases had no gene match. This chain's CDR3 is CACDRVKTGELFF. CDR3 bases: TGTGCCTGCGACAGGGTGAAAACCGGGGAGCTGTTTTTT.

The CDR3 DNA follows: TGTGCCAGCAGCGTACGGTTTGTGACATCCTACACCTTC. This encodes CASSVRFVTSYTF. This chain joins TRBV9 and TRBJ1-2, with no clear D. Germline CDR1 and CDR2: SGDLS and YYNGEE. With 1 base removed from V and 10 bases from J, the gap between germline ends came to 14 bases. This CDR3 is built from 13 residues.

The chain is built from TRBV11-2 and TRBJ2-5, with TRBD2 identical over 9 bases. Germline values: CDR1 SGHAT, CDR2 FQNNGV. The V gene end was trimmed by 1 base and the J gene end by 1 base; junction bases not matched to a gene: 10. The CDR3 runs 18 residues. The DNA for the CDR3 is TGTGCCAGCAGCTTAGTGTCTAGCGGGGCGATTCTCCAAGAGACCCAGTACTTC. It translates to CASSLVSSGAILQETQYF. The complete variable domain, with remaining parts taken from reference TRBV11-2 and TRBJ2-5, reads EAGVAQSPRYKIIEKRQSVAFWCNPISGHATLYWYQQILGQGPKLLIQFQNNGVVDDSQLPKDRFSAERLKGVDSTLKIQPAKLEDSAVYLCASSLVSSGAILQETQYFGPGTRLLVL.

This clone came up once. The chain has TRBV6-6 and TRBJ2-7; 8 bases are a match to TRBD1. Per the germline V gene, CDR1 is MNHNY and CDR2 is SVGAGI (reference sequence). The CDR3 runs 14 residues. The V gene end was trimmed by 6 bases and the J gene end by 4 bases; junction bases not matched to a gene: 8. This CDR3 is CASRETGESYEQYF. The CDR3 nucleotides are TGTGCCAGCAGGGAGACAGGGGAGTCATACGAGCAGTACTTC.

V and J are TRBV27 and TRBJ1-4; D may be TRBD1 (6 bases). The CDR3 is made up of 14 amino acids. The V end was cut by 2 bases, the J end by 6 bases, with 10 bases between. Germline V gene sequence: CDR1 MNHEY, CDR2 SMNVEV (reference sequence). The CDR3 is CASSLGQGYEKLFF. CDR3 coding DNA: TGTGCCAGCAGTTTAGGGCAGGGGTATGAAAAACTGTTTTTT.

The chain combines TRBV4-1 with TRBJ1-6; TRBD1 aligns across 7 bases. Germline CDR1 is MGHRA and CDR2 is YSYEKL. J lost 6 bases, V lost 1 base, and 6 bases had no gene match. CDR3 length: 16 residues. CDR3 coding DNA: TGCGCCAGCAGCCAAGCACAGGGGATAACTAATTCACCCCTCCACTTT. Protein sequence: CASSQAQGITNSPLHF.

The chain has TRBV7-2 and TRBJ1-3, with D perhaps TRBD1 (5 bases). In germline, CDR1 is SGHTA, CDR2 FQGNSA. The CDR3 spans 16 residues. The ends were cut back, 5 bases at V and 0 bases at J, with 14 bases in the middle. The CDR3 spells CASSPPDSFSGNTIYF. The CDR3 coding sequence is TGTGCCAGCAGCCCCCCCGACAGTTTCTCTGGAAACACCATATATTTT.

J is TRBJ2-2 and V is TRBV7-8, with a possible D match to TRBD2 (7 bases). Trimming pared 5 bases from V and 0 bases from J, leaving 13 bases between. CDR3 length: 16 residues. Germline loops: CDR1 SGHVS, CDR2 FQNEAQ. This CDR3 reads CASSPRGGTNTGELFF. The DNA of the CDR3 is TGTGCCAGCAGCCCGCGCGGGGGCACGAACACCGGGGAGCTGTTTTTT.

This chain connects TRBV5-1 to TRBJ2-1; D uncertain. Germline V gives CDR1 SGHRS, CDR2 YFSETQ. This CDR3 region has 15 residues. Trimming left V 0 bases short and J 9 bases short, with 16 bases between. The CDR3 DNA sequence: TGCGCCAGCAGCTTGGACCAGACAATCGGTATTGAGCAGTTCTTC. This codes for CASSLDQTIGIEQFF.

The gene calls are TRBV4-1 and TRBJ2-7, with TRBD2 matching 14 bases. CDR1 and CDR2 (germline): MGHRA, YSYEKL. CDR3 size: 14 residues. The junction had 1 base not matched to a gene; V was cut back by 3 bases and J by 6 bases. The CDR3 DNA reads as TGCGCCAGCAGCCAGGGACTAGCGGGGGTCGAGCAGTACTTC. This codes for CASSQGLAGVEQYF.

The CDR3 nucleotides read TGTGCCAGCTCACCGGGGACTAGCGGGAGCGACTTGAAAAACATTCAGTACTTC. Its protein is CASSPGTSGSDLKNIQYF. V gene TRBV18 combines with J gene TRBJ2-4; 14 positions agree with TRBD2. CDR3 length: 18 amino acids. The V gene end was trimmed by 3 bases and the J gene end by 4 bases; junction bases not matched to a gene: 8. The germline V gene has CDR1 KGHSH and CDR2 LQKENI.

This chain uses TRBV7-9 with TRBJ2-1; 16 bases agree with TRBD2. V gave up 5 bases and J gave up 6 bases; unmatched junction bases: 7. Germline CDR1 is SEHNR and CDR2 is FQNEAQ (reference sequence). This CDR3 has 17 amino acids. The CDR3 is CASSLPGLAGGVNEQFF. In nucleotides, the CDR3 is TGTGCCAGCAGCCTTCCGGGACTAGCGGGGGGGGTCAATGAGCAGTTCTTC.

The CDR3 region is CASSEGSGRVNEQFF. The DNA for the CDR3 is TGTGCCAGCAGCGAGGGGAGCGGGAGGGTTAATGAGCAGTTCTTC. This sequence joins TRBV9 and TRBJ2-1; TRBD2 agrees at 10 bases. The CDR3 is made up of 15 amino acids. CDR1 and CDR2 from the germline V gene are SGDLS and YYNGEE. Unmatched junction bases numbered 7, after V lost 3 bases and J lost 7 bases.

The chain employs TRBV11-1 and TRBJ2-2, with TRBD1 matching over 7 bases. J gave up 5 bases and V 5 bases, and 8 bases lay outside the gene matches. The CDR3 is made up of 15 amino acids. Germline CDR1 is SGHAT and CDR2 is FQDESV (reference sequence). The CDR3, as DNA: TGTGCCAGCAGCCCTTTTGACAGGGCAACCGGGGAGCTGTTTTTT. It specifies CASSPFDRATGELFF.

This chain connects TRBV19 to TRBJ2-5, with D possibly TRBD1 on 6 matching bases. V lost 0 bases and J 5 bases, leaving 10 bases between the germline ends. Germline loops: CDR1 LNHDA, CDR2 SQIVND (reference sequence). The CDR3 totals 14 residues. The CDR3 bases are TGTGCCAGTAGTATAGAGGCCCAGGGGGAGACCCAGTACTTC. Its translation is CASSIEAQGETQYF. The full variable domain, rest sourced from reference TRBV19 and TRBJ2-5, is DGGITQSPKYLFRKEGQNVTLSCEQNLNHDAMYWYRQDPGQGLRLIYYSQIVNDFQKGDIAEGYSVSREKKESFPLTVTSAQKNPTAFYLCASSIEAQGETQYFGPGTRLLVL.

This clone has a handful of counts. This CDR3 reads CASSLVRVEQFF. As DNA, the CDR3 is TGTGCCAGCAGCTTAGTGCGGGTAGAGCAGTTCTTC. This rearrangement joins TRBV11-1 to TRBJ2-1, with D maybe TRBD2 (5 bases). This CDR3 is built from 12 residues. The ends were cut back, 1 base at V and 10 bases at J, with 8 bases in the middle. Germline V gene data show CDR1 as SGHAT and CDR2 as FQDESV (reference sequence).